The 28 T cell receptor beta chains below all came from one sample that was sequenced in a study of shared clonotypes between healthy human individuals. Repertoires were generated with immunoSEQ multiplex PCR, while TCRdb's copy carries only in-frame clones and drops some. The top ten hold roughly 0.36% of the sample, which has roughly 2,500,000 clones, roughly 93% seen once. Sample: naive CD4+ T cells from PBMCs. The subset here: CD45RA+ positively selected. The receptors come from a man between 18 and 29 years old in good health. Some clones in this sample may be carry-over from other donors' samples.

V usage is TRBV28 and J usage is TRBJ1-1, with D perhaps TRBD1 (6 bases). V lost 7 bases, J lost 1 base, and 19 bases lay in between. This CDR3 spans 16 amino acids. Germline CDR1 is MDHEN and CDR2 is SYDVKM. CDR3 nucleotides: TGTGCCAGCAAGACAACAGCAGGGGCTTCGAACACTGAAGCTTTCTTT. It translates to CASKTTAGASNTEAFF.

CDR3 DNA: TGTGCCAGCTCACCACAAACGGTCCATGAGCAGTTCTTC. It specifies CASSPQTVHEQFF. The chain is built from TRBV18 and TRBJ2-1; D gene unclear. The CDR3 extends over 13 amino acids. CDR1 and CDR2 from the germline V gene are KGHSH and LQKENI. Trimming took off 1 base at V and 8 bases at J, with 9 bases between the two ends.

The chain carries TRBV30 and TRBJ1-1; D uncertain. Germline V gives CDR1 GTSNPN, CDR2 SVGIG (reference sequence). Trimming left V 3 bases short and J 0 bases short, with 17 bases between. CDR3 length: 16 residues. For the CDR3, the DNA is TGTGCCTGGAGCCGGACTAAGGAGGGCATGAACACTGAAGCTTTCTTT. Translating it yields CAWSRTKEGMNTEAFF.

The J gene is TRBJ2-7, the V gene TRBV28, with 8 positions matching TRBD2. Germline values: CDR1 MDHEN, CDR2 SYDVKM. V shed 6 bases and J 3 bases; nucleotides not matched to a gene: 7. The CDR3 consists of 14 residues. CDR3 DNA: TGTGCCAGCAGCCCCGGGACTAGATTCTACGAGCAGTACTTC. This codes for CASSPGTRFYEQYF.

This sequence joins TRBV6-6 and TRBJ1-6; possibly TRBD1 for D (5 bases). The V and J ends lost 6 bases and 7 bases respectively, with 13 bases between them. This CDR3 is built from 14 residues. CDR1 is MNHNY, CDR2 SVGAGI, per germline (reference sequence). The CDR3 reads CASSRDRVNSPLHF. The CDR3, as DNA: TGTGCCAGCAGCCGGGACCGAGTGAATTCACCCCTCCACTTT.

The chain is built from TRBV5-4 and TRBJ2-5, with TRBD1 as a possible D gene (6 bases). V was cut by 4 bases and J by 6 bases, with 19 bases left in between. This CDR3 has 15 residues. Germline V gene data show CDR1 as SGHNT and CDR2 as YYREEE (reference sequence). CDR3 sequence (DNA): TGTGCCAGCAGCGCGGAACAGGGTGCCGGACAGACCCAGTACTTC. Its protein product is CASSAEQGAGQTQYF.

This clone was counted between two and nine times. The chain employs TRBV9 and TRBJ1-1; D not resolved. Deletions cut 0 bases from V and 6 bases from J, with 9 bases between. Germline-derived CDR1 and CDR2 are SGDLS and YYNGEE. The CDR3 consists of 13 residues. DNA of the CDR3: TGTGCCAGCAGCGTAGACGGCGGGGCTGAAGCTTTCTTT. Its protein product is CASSVDGGAEAFF. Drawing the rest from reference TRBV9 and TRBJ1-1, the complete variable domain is DSGVTQTPKHLITATGQRVTLRCSPRSGDLSVYWYQQSLDQGLQFLIQYYNGEERAKGNILERFSAQQFPDLHSELNLSSLELGDSALYFCASSVDGGAEAFFGQGTRLTVV.

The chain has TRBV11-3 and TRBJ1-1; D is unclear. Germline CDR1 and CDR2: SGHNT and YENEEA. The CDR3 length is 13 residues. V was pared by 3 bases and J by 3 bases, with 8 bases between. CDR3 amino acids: CASSLRWDTEAFF. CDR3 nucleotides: TGTGCCAGCAGCTTGAGGTGGGACACTGAAGCTTTCTTT.

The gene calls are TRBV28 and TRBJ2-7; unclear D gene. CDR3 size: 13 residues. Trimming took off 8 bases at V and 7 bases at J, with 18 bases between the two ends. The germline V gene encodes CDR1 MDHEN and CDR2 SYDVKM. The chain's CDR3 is CASFTGLAREQYF. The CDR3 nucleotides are TGTGCCAGCTTCACGGGCCTCGCGCGGGAGCAGTACTTC.

The CDR3 here is CASRIIQGVNYGYTF. CDR3 sequence (DNA): TGTGCCAGCAGGATCATTCAGGGGGTCAACTATGGCTACACCTTC. The rearrangement links TRBV5-6 to TRBJ1-2, with 7 nucleotides matching TRBD1. V dropped 5 bases and J dropped 2; count of bases not matched to a gene: 9. Germline lookup yields CDR1 SGHDT and CDR2 YYEEEE. The CDR3 spans 15 residues.

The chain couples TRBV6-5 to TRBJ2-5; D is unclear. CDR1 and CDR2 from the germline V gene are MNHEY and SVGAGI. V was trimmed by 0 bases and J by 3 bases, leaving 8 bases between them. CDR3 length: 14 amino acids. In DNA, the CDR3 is TGTGCCAGCAGTTACTCTCGTCGAGAAGAGACCCAGTACTTC. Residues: CASSYSRREETQYF.

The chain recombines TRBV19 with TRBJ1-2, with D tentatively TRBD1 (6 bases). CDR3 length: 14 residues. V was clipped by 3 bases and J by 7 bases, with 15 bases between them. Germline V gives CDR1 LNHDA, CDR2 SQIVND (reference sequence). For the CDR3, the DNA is TGTGCCAGTAGTATCGCAGGGGTAGAGGCTGGCTACACCTTC. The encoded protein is CASSIAGVEAGYTF.

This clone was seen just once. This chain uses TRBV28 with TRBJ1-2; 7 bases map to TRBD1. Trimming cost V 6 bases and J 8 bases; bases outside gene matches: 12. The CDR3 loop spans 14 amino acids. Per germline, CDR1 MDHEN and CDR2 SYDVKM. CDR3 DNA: TGTGCCAGCAGCGGACCGACCGACAGGGTCGGCTACACCTTC. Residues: CASSGPTDRVGYTF.

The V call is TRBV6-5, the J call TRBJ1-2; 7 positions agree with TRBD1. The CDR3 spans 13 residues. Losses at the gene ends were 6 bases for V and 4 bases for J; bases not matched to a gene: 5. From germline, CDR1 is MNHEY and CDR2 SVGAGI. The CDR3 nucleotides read TGTGCCAGCAGGATCCGGGACAGCTATGGCTACACCTTC. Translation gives CASRIRDSYGYTF.

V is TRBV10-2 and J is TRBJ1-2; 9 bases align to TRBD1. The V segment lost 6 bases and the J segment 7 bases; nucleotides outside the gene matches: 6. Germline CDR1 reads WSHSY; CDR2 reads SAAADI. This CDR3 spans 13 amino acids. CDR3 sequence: CASSGDRAVGYTF. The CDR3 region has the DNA TGCGCCAGCAGCGGGGACAGGGCTGTTGGCTACACCTTC.

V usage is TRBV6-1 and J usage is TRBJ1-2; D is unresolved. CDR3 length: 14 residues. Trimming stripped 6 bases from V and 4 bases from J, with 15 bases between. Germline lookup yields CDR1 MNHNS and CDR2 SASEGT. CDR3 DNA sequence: TGTGCCAGCAGCGCAGGCCGGGCCTCCTATGGCTACACCTTC. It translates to CASSAGRASYGYTF.

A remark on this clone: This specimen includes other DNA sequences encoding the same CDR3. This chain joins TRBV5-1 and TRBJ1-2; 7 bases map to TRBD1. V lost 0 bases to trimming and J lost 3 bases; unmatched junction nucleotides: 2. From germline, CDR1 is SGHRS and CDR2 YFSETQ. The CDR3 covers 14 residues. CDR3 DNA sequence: TGCGCCAGCAGCTTGGCCGGGACAGACTATGGCTACACCTTC. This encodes CASSLAGTDYGYTF.

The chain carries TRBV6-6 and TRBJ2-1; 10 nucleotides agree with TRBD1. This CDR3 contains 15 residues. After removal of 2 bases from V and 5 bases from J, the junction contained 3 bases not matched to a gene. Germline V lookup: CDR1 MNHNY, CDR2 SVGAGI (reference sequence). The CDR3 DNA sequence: TGTGCCAGCAGTTACCCGGGACAGGGGCACAATGAGCAGTTCTTC. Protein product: CASSYPGQGHNEQFF.

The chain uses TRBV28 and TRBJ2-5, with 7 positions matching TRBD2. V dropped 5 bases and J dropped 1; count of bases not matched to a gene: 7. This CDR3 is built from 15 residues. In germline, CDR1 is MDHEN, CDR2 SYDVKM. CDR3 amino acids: CASSRGGEGQETQYF. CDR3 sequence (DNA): TGTGCCAGCAGTCGTGGGGGGGAGGGCCAAGAGACCCAGTACTTC.

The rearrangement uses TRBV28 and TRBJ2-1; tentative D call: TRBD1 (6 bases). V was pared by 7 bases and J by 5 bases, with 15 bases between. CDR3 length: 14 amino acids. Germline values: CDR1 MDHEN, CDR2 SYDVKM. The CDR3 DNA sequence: TGTGCCAGCAAAACCGGGACAACGGACAATGAGCAGTTCTTC. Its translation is CASKTGTTDNEQFF.

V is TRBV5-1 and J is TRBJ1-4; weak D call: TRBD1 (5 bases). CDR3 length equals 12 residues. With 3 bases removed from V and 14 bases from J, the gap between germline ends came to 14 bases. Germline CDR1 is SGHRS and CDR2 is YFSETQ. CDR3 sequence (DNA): TGCGCCAGCAGCTCGCAGGGTATGGGTCTGTTTTTT. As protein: CASSSQGMGLFF.

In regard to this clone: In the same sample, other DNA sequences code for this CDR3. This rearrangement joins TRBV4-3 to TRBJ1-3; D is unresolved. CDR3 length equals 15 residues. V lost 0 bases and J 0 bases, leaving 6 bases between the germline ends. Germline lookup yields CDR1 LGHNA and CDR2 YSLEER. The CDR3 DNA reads TGCGCCAGCAGCCAAGATGGCGGCTCTGGAAACACCATATATTTT. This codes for CASSQDGGSGNTIYF.

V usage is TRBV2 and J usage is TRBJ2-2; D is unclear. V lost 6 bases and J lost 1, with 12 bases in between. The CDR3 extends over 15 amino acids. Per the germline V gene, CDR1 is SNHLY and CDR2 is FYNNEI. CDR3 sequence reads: CASSQTRGNTGELFF. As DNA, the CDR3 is TGTGCCAGCAGCCAAACCCGAGGGAACACCGGGGAGCTGTTTTTT. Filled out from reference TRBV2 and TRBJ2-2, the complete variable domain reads EPEVTQTPSHQVTQMGQEVILRCVPISNHLYFYWYRQILGQKVEFLVSFYNNEISEKSEIFDDQFSVERPDGSNFTLKIRSTKLEDSAMYFCASSQTRGNTGELFFGEGSRLTVL.

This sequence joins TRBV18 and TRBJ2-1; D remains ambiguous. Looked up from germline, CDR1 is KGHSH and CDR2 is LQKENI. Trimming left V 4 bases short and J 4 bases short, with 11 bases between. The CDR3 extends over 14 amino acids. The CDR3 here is CASSQTDTYNEQFF. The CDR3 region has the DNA TGTGCCAGCTCACAAACGGATACATACAATGAGCAGTTCTTC.

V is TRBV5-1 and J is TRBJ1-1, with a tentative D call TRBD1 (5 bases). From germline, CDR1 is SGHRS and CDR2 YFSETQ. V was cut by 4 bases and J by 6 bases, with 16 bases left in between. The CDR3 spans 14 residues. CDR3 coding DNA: TGCGCCAGCAGCCTAGAAGGGACCGGCCCTGAAGCTTTCTTT. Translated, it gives CASSLEGTGPEAFF.

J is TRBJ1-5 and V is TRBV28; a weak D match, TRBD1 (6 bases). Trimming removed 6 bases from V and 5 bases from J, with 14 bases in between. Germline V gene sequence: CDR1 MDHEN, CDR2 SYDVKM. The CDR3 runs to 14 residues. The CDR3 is CASRADRVDQPQHF. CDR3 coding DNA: TGTGCCAGCAGAGCGGACAGAGTCGATCAGCCCCAGCATTTT. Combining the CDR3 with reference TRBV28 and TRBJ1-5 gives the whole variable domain DVKVTQSSRYLVKRTGEKVFLECVQDMDHENMFWYRQDPGLGLRLIYFSYDVKMKEKGDIPEGYSVSREKKERFSLILESASTNQTSMYLCASRADRVDQPQHFGDGTRLSIL.

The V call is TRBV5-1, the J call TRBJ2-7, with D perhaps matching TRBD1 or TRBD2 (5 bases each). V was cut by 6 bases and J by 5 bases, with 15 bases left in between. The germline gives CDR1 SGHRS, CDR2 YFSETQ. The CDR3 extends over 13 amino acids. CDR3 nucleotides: TGCGCCAGCACGAATGCCAGGGACCACGAGCAGTACTTC. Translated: CASTNARDHEQYF. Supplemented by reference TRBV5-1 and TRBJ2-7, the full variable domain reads KAGVTQTPRYLIKTRGQQVTLSCSPISGHRSVSWYQQTPGQGLQFLFEYFSETQRNKGNFPGRFSGRQFSNSRSEMNVSTLELGDSALYLCASTNARDHEQYFGPGTRLTVT.

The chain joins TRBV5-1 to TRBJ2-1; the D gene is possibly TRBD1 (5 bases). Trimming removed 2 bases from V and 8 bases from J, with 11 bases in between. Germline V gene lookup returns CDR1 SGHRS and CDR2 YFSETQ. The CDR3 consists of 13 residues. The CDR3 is CASSFQGSHEQFF. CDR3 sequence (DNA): TGCGCCAGCAGCTTCCAGGGTAGCCATGAGCAGTTCTTC.